This T cell receptor (beta chain) appears in the sequencing data of a study of regulatory T cells in long-lasting Graves disease. This clonotype was picked up a small number of times. Time point here: newly diagnosed GD, antithyroid drugs for less than 3 months. PBMC-extracted RNA yielded the TCR library. Those enrolled as patients came out of an endocrinology department in Xi'an, China. V was trimmed by 7 bases and J by 4 bases, leaving 10 bases between them. The CDR3 contains 11 residues. From germline, CDR1 is SQVTM and CDR2 ANQGSEA. Building of the TCR beta libraries involved iRepertoire HTBI primers and Arm-PCR of CDR3 regions. TCRdb reprocessed the multiplex PCR reads via MiXCR and lists one record per CDR3 protein. The sample has a few hundred thousand distinct CDR3 sequences; roughly 15% are singletons. The data were also submitted as part of a second study, on T cells in Graves' hyperthyroidism and ophthalmopathy. From that report: Researchers found most expanded thyroid clonotypes above 0.001 in blood as well. A model using 13 V-J features told ophthalmopathy apart from stable hyperthyroidism.

The TCR sequence derives from a woman between 18 and 29 years old with Graves disease. This chain joins TRBV29-1 and TRBJ2-5; perhaps TRBD2 as D (6 bases). Source: peripheral blood mononuclear cells (PBMCs), taken at new diagnosis, from a patient treated with antithyroid drugs. CDR3 coding DNA: TGCAGCGCCGGGGGAGTAGAGACCCAGTACTTC. Residues: CSAGGVETQYF. The full variable domain, in which reference TRBV29-1 and TRBJ2-5 provide the parts outside the CDR3, is SAVISQKPSRDICQRGTSLTIQCQVDSQVTMMFWYRQQPGQSLTLIATANQGSEATYESGFVIDKFPISRPNLTFSTLTVSNMSPEDSSIYLCSAGGVETQYFGPGTRLLVL.